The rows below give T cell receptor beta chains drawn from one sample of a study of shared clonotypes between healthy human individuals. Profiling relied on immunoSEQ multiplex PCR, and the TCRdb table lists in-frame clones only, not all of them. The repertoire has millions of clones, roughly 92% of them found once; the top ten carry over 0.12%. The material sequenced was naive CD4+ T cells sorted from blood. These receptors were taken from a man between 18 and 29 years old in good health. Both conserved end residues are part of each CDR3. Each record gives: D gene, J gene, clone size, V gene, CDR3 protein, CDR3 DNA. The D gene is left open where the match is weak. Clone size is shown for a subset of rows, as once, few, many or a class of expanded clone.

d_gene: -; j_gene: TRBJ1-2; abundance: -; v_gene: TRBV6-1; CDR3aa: CASSPTADYGYTF; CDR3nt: TGTGCCAGCAGCCCTACGGCTGACTATGGCTACACCTTC
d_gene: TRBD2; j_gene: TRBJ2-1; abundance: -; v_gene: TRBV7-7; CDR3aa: CASSSSWASGRYNEQFF; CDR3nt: TGTGCTAGCAGCTCCTCATGGGCTAGCGGGCGTTACAATGAGCAGTTCTTC
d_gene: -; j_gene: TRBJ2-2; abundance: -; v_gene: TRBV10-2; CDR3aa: CASWGTANTGELFF; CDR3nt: TGCGCCAGCTGGGGCACGGCGAACACCGGGGAGCTGTTTTTT
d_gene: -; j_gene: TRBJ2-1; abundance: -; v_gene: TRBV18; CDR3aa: CASSQGGNEQFF; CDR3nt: TGTGCCAGCTCACAGGGTGGGAATGAGCAGTTCTTC
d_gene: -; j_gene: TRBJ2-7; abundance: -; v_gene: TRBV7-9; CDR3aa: CASSLAAGPYEQYF; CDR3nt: TGTGCCAGCAGCTTAGCCGCGGGGCCCTACGAGCAGTACTTC
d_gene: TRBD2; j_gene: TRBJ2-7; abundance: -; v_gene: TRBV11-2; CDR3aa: CASSSLWSGRTYEQYF; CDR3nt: TGTGCCAGCAGCTCCCTGTGGAGCGGGAGGACCTACGAGCAGTACTTC
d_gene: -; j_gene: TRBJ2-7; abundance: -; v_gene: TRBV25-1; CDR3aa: CASSEFGGYEQYF; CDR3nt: TGTGCCAGCAGTGAATTCGGGGGCTACGAGCAGTACTTC
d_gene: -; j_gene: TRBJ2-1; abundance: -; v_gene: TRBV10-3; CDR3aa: CAISGSYNEQFF; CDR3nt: TGTGCCATCAGTGGGAGCTACAATGAGCAGTTCTTC
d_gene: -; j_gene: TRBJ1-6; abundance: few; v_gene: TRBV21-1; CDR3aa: CASSLRTDTQERSYNSPLHF; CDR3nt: TGTGCCAGCAGCCTCCGGACAGATACCCAGGAGAGGTCCTATAATTCACCCCTCCACTTT
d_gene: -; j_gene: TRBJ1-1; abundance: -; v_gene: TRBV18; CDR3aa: CASSPQYVNTEAFF; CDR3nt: TGTGCCAGCTCACCACAGTACGTGAACACTGAAGCTTTCTTT
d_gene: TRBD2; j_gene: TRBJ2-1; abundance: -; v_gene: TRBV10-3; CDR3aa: CAIRSGRAYNEQFF; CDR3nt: TGTGCCATCAGGAGCGGGAGGGCCTACAATGAGCAGTTCTTC
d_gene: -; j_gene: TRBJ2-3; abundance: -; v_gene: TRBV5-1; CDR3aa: CASSLLSWTQLPTDTQYF; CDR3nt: TGCGCCAGCAGCTTGTTAAGTTGGACGCAATTACCTACAGATACGCAGTATTTT
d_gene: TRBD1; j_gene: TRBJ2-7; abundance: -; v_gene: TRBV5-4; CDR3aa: CASSFTGGASEQYF; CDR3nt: TGTGCCAGCAGCTTTACAGGGGGCGCGTCCGAGCAGTACTTC
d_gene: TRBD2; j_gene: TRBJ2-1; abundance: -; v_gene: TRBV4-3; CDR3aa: CASSQDRTSGRHNEQFF; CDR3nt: TGCGCCAGCAGCCAAGATAGAACTAGCGGGAGGCACAATGAGCAGTTCTTC
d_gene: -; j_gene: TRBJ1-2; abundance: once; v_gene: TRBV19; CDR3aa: CATRTLAGTYGYTF; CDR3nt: TGTGCCACGAGAACATTAGCAGGAACCTATGGCTACACCTTC
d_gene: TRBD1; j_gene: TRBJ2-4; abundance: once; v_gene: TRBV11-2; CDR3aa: CASSLVGTGVNIQYF; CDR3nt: TGTGCCAGCAGCTTAGTCGGGACAGGGGTAAACATTCAGTACTTC
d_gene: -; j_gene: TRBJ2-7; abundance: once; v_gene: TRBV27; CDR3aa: CASSVRPMGRGYEQYF; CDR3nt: TGTGCCAGCAGTGTCCGTCCGATGGGCAGAGGCTACGAGCAGTACTTC
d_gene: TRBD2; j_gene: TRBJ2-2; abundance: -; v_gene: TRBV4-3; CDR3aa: CASSRLSGSFTGELFF; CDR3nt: TGCGCCAGCAGCCGATTAAGCGGGAGCTTTACCGGGGAGCTGTTTTTT
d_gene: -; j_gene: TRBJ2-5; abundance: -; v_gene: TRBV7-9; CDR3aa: CASSSLRTVETQYF; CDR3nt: TGTGCCAGCAGCTCACTTCGGACGGTGGAGACCCAGTACTTC
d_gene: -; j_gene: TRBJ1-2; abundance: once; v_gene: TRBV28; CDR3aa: CASSSPRYYGYTF; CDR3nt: TGTGCCAGCAGCTCCCCCCGGTACTATGGCTACACCTTC
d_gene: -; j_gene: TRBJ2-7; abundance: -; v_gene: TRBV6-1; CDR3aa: CASRYGLEQYF; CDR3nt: TGTGCCAGCCGGTACGGGTTGGAGCAGTACTTC
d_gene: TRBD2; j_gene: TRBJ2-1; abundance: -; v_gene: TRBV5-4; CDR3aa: CASSRNSGTSGSNEQFF; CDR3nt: TGTGCCAGCAGCCGCAACTCCGGGACTAGCGGATCCAATGAGCAGTTCTTC
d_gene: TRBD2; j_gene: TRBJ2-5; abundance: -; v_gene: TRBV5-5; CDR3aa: CASSWTSQETQYF; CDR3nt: TGTGCCAGCAGCTGGACTAGTCAAGAGACCCAGTACTTC
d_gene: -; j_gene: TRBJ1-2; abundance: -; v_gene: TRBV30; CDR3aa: CAWSLRRGGDYGYTF; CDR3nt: TGTGCCTGGAGTCTTCGCCGTGGGGGAGACTATGGCTACACCTTC
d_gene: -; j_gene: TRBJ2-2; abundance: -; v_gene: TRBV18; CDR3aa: CASKAGNTGELFF; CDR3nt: TGTGCCAGCAAGGCAGGGAACACCGGGGAGCTGTTTTTT
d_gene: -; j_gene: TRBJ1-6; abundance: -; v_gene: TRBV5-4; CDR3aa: CASSAGQEGLRSPLHF; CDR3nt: TGTGCCAGCAGCGCTGGACAAGAGGGGTTGCGGTCACCCCTCCACTTT
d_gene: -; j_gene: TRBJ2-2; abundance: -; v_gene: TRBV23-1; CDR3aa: CASSPGRGAGELFF; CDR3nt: TGCGCCAGCAGTCCCGGGAGAGGGGCCGGGGAGCTGTTTTTT
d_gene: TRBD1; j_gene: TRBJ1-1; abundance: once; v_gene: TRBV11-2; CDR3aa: CASSILGQGAQAFF; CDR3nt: TGTGCCAGCAGCATACTAGGACAGGGGGCGCAGGCTTTCTTT
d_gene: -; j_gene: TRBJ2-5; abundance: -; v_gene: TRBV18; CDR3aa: CASSPRGGLETQYF; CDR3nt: TGTGCCAGCTCACCAAGAGGGGGGCTGGAGACCCAGTACTTC
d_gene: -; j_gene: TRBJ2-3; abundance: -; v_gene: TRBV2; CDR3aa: CASSEGGGTDTQYF; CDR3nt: TGTGCCAGCAGCGAGGGGGGTGGCACAGATACGCAGTATTTT
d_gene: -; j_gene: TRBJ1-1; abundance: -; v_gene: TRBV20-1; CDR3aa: CSAIVNTEAFF; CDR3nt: TGCAGTGCTATAGTGAACACTGAAGCTTTCTTT
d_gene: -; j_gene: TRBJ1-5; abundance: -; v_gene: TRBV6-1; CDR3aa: CASRSIGVQPQHF; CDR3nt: TGTGCCAGCAGGTCCATAGGGGTGCAGCCCCAGCATTTT
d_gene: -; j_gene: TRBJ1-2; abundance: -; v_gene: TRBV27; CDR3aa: CASSFRGSVGYGYTF; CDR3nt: TGTGCCAGCAGTTTTCGCGGGTCCGTGGGCTATGGCTACACCTTC
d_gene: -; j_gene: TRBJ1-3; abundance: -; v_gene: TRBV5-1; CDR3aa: CASSLTGGEGNTIYF; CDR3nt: TGCGCCAGCAGCTTGACAGGAGGGGAGGGAAACACCATATATTTT
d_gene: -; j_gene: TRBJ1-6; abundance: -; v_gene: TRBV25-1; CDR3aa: CASTATAGANSPLHF; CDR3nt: TGTGCCAGCACCGCCACCGCAGGGGCCAATTCACCCCTCCACTTT
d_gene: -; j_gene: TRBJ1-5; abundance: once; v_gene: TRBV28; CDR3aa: CASSSRGNQPQHF; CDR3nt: TGTGCCAGCAGTTCAAGGGGGAATCAGCCCCAGCATTTT
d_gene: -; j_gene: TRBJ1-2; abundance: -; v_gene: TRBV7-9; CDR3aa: CASSPGQPYGYTF; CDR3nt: TGTGCCAGCAGCCCCGGACAGCCGTATGGCTACACCTTC
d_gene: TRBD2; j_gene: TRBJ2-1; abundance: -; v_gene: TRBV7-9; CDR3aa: CASSQLAGGRGAEQFF; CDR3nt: TGTGCCAGCAGCCAGCTTGCGGGGGGCCGTGGGGCTGAGCAGTTCTTC
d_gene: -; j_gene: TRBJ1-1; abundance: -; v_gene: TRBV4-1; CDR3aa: CASSQVKNTEAFF; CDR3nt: TGCGCCAGCAGCCAAGTGAAGAACACTGAAGCTTTCTTT
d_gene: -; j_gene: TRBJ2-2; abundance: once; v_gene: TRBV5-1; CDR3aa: CASRAQGNTGELFF; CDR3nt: TGCGCCAGCAGGGCACAGGGGAACACCGGGGAGCTGTTTTTT
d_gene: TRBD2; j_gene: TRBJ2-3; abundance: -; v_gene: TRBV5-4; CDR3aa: CASSLAGGAYTDTQYF; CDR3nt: TGTGCCAGCAGCTTGGCCGGGGGGGCTTACACAGATACGCAGTATTTT
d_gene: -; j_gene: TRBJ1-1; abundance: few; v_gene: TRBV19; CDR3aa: CATAGHMNTEAFF; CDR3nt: TGTGCCACCGCGGGACACATGAACACTGAAGCTTTCTTT
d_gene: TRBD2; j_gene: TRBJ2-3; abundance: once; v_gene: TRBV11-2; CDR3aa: CASSLDFLAGGNLQYF; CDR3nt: TGTGCCAGCAGCTTAGATTTTCTAGCGGGAGGGAACTTGCAGTATTTT
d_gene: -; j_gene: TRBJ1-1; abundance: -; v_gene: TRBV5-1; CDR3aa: CASSPNPGQMNTEAFF; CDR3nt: TGCGCCAGCAGCCCAAACCCGGGACAAATGAACACTGAAGCTTTCTTT
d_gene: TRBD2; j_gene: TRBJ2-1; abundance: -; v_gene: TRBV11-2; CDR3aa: CASSPQRGLAGVNEQFF; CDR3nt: TGTGCCAGCAGCCCCCAAAGGGGGCTAGCGGGAGTTAATGAGCAGTTCTTC
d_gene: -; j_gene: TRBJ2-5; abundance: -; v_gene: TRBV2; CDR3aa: CASKTGPQEIQYF; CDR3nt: TGTGCCAGCAAGACAGGACCCCAAGAGATCCAGTACTTC
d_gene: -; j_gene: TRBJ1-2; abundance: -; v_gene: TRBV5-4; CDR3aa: CASSLDGQAGGGYTF; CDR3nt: TGTGCCAGCAGCTTGGATGGGCAGGCCGGCGGGGGCTACACCTTC
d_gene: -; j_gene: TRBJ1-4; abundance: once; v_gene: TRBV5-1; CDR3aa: CASSPSGGTTNEKLFF; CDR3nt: TGCGCCAGCAGCCCTTCCGGGGGGACAACTAATGAAAAACTGTTTTTT
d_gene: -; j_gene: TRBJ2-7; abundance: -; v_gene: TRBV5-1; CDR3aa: CASSSGLGQEQYF; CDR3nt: TGCGCCAGCAGCTCCGGGTTGGGGCAGGAGCAGTACTTC
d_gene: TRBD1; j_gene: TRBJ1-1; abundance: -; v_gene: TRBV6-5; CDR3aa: CASSLETGLATEAFF; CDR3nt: TGTGCCAGCAGTTTAGAGACAGGGTTGGCCACTGAAGCTTTCTTT
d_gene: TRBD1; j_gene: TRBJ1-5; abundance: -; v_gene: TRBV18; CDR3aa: CASSRDSHSNQPQHF; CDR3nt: TGTGCCAGCTCCCGGGACAGCCATAGCAATCAGCCCCAGCATTTT
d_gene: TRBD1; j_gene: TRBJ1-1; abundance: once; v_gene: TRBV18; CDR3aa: CASSPGTGYMHTEAFF; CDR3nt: TGTGCCAGCTCACCGGGGACAGGGTATATGCACACTGAAGCTTTCTTT
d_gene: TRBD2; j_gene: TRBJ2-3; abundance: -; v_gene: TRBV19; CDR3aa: CASSVGLAGGSTDTQYF; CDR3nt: TGTGCCAGTAGTGTGGGACTAGCGGGGGGGAGCACAGATACGCAGTATTTT
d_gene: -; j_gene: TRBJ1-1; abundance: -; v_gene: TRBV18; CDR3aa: CASSSQDTEAFF; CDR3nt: TGTGCCAGCTCAAGTCAGGACACTGAAGCTTTCTTT
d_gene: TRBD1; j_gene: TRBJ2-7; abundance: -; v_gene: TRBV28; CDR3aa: CASSLAGAGGNEQYF; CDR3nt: TGTGCCAGCAGTCTGGCCGGGGCAGGGGGCAACGAGCAGTACTTC
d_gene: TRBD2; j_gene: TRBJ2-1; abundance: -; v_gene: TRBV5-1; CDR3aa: CASSPGLAGSYEQFF; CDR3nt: TGCGCCAGCAGCCCGGGACTAGCGGGATCCTATGAGCAGTTCTTC
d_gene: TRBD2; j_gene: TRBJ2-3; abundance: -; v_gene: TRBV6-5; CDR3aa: CASSYVGLAGTDTQYF; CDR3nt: TGTGCCAGCAGTTACGTAGGACTAGCGGGCACAGATACGCAGTATTTT
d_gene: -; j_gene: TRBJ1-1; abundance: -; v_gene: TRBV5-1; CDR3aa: CASSGAVRGNTEAFF; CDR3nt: TGCGCCAGCAGCGGGGCCGTCCGTGGGAACACTGAAGCTTTCTTT
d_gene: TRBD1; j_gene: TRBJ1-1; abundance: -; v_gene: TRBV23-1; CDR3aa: CASSRDRGLRSTEAFF; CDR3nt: TGCGCCAGCAGTCGGGACAGGGGGTTGAGGAGCACTGAAGCTTTCTTT
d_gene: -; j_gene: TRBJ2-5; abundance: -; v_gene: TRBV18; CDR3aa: CASSGYGETQYF; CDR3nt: TGTGCCAGCTCCGGCTACGGAGAGACCCAGTACTTC